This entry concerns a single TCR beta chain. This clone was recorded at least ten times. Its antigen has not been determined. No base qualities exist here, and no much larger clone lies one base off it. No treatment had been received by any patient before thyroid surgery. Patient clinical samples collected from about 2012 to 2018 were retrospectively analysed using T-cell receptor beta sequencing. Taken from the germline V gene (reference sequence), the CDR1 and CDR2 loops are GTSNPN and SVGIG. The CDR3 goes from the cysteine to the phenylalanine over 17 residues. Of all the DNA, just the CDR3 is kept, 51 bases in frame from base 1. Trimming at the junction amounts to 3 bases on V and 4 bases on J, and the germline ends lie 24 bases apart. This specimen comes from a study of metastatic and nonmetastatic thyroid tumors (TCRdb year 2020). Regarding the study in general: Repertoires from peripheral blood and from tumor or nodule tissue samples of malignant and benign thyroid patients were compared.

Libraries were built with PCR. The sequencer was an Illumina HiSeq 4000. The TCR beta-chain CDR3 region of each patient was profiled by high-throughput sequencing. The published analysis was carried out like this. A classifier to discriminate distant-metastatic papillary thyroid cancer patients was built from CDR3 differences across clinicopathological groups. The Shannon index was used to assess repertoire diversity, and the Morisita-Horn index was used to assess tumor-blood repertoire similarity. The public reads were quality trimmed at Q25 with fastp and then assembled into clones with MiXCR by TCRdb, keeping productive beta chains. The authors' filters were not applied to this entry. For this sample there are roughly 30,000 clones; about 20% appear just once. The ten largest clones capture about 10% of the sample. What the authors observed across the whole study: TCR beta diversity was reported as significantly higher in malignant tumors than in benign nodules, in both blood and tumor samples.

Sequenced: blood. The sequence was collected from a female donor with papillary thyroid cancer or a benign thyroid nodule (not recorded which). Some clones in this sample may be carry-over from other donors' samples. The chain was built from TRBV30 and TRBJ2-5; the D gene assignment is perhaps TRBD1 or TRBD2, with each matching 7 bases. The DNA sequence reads TGTGCCTGGAGAGTCATGGGTCTGGGCAGGGGGGGAGAGACCCAGTACTTC. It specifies CAWRVMGLGRGGETQYF.